This is a list of T cell receptor beta chains from one sample in a study of blood T cell repertoires in COVID-19. Profiling relied on immunoSEQ multiplex PCR, and the TCRdb table lists in-frame clones only, not all of them. The data contain 100,000 to 140,000 clones, roughly 90% of them singletons. The sample was peripheral blood. These receptors all come from a man aged 35-49 years with active or convalescent COVID-19. Each CDR3 is given with its conserved first and last residue. A D gene is named only where the DNA matches it firmly. Only part of the rows carry a size: once, few, many, or a class if the clone is expanded.

v_gene	j_gene	abundance	d_gene	len	CDR3aa	CDR3nt
TRBV24-1	TRBJ2-1	NA	TRBD2	17	CATSDPVTSGAYNEQFF	TGTGCCACCAGTGATCCGGTCACTAGCGGTGCCTACAATGAGCAGTTCTTC
TRBV28	TRBJ1-6	NA	NA	14	CASSLGQGISPLHF	TGTGCCAGCAGTTTAGGGCAGGGGATTTCACCCCTCCACTTT
TRBV25-1	TRBJ1-4	few	TRBD1	14	CASSPRDRNEKLFF	TGTGCCAGCAGCCCCCGGGACAGAAATGAAAAACTGTTTTTT
TRBV6-5	TRBJ1-1	once	NA	14	CASSPRQDGTEAFF	TGTGCCAGCAGTCCAAGACAGGACGGTACTGAAGCTTTCTTT
TRBV5-1	TRBJ2-1	NA	TRBD2	17	CASSRLASLAGSDEQFF	TGCGCCAGCAGCCGCCTAGCCTCTCTAGCGGGAAGCGATGAGCAGTTCTTC
TRBV7-9	TRBJ1-1	NA	NA	15	CASSLGPTMNTEAFF	TGTGCCAGCAGCTTAGGGCCGACTATGAACACTGAAGCTTTCTTT
TRBV28	TRBJ2-2	NA	NA	11	CASSRTGELFF	TGTGCCAGCAGTCGGACCGGGGAGCTGTTTTTT
TRBV4-1	TRBJ1-6	once	NA	15	CASSQVGGITSPLHF	TGCGCCAGCAGCCAAGTGGGGGGGATTACTTCACCCCTCCACTTT
TRBV6-5	TRBJ2-7	NA	NA	13	CASSWRVGNEQYF	TGTGCCAGCAGTTGGAGGGTGGGCAACGAGCAGTACTTC
TRBV23-1	TRBJ2-2	NA	NA	18	CASSQKNTTRDCTGELFF	TGCGCCAGCAGTCAAAAAAACACAACACGGGACTGCACCGGGGAGCTGTTTTTT
TRBV9	TRBJ2-3	NA	NA	17	CASSPGGGFPSTDTQYF	TGTGCCAGCAGCCCTGGTGGGGGGTTTCCTAGCACAGATACGCAGTATTTT
TRBV28	TRBJ2-4	NA	NA	14	CASSSDRSGNIQYF	TGTGCCAGCAGTTCCGACAGGAGTGGGAACATTCAGTACTTC
TRBV6-5	TRBJ1-4	NA	NA	14	CASSSGYTNEKLFF	TGTGCCAGCAGTTCAGGGTACACTAATGAAAAACTGTTTTTT
TRBV7-2	TRBJ2-1	NA	NA	12	CASSLLYNEQFF	TGTGCCAGCAGCTTACTATACAATGAGCAGTTCTTC
TRBV4-1	TRBJ2-1	NA	NA	16	CASSQGPRAGYNEQFF	TGCGCCAGCAGCCAAGGACCCAGGGCAGGCTACAATGAGCAGTTCTTC
TRBV28	TRBJ2-3	NA	TRBD2	15	CASSGFSGRLDTQYF	TGTGCCAGCAGCGGGTTTAGCGGGAGACTCGATACGCAGTATTTT
TRBV7-3	TRBJ1-2	NA	NA	14	CASSSSGTRGGYTF	TGTGCCAGCAGCTCCTCCGGGACACGAGGTGGCTACACCTTC
TRBV9	TRBJ1-6	NA	NA	15	CASSGARLYNSPLHF	TGTGCCAGCAGCGGGGCAAGGCTTTATAATTCACCCCTCCACTTT
TRBV25-1	TRBJ2-3	NA	TRBD1	15	CASSEGGQGTDTQYF	TGTGCCAGCAGTGAGGGCGGACAGGGCACAGATACGCAGTATTTT
TRBV7-3	TRBJ2-6	NA	TRBD1	21	CASSSAGTGQVGKSGANVLTF	TGTGCCAGCAGCTCCGCCGGGACGGGACAGGTTGGCAAGAGTGGGGCCAACGTCCTGACTTTC
TRBV3-1/TRBV3-2	TRBJ1-5	NA	TRBD1	15	CASSQAGTVGQPQHF	TGTGCCAGCAGCCAAGCGGGGACAGTCGGGCAGCCCCAGCATTTT
TRBV2	TRBJ2-7	NA	TRBD2	13	CASCGLARYEQYF	TGTGCCAGCTGTGGACTAGCGCGATACGAGCAGTACTTC
TRBV18	TRBJ1-2	NA	TRBD1	14	CASSPDRGHYGYTF	TGTGCCAGCTCACCGGACAGGGGCCACTATGGCTACACCTTC
TRBV5-1	TRBJ1-5	NA	TRBD1	13	CASSSTGNQPQHF	TGCGCCAGCAGCTCGACAGGGAACCAGCCCCAGCATTTT
TRBV7-9	TRBJ1-1	NA	NA	14	CASSLSQLNTEAFF	TGTGCCAGCAGCTTATCACAGCTGAACACTGAAGCTTTCTTT
TRBV7-6	TRBJ2-2	once	TRBD1	16	CASSSQTGQDTGELFF	TGTGCCAGCAGCTCCCAGACAGGGCAAGACACCGGGGAGCTGTTTTTT
TRBV7-2	TRBJ2-1	NA	TRBD2	17	CASSATGTSGKHNEQFF	TGTGCCAGCAGTGCGACCGGGACTAGCGGGAAGCACAATGAGCAGTTCTTC
TRBV10-3	TRBJ1-2	NA	NA	13	CAITLDRFYGYTF	TGTGCCATCACCCTTGACAGATTCTATGGCTACACCTTC
TRBV27	TRBJ1-5	NA	TRBD1	14	CASSLSRQGQPQHF	TGTGCCAGCAGTTTATCCCGACAGGGTCAGCCCCAGCATTTT
TRBV24-1	TRBJ2-1	NA	TRBD1	15	CATSEPGQGYNEQFF	TGTGCCACCAGTGAACCGGGACAGGGGTACAATGAGCAGTTCTTC
TRBV6-5	TRBJ2-7	NA	NA	14	CASRRGIDSYEQYF	TGTGCCAGCAGGAGGGGGATAGACTCCTACGAGCAGTACTTC
TRBV9	TRBJ1-2	NA	NA	14	CASSVDGGTYGYTF	TGTGCCAGCAGCGTAGACGGGGGAACCTATGGCTACACCTTC
TRBV21-1	TRBJ2-1	NA	NA	16	CASITQRPQLDNEQFF	TGTGCCAGCATTACCCAGCGCCCTCAATTAGACAATGAGCAGTTCTTC
TRBV7-9	TRBJ1-1	NA	NA	16	CASSPTKLAMNTEAFF	TGTGCCAGCTCCCCGACGAAGTTAGCTATGAACACTGAAGCTTTCTTT
TRBV11-1	TRBJ2-2	NA	TRBD1	15	CASSSGTANTGELFF	TGTGCCAGCAGCTCCGGGACAGCAAACACCGGGGAGCTGTTTTTT
TRBV25-1	TRBJ2-3	NA	NA	16	CASSESDSSVTDTQYF	TGTGCCAGCAGTGAATCCGACAGTTCCGTCACAGATACGCAGTATTTT
TRBV9	TRBJ2-3	NA	NA	15	CASSVEGASTDTQYF	TGTGCCAGCAGCGTAGAGGGAGCGAGCACAGATACGCAGTATTTT
TRBV24-1	TRBJ2-5	NA	NA	13	CATKEAPGETQYF	TGTGCCACCAAGGAAGCGCCCGGGGAGACCCAGTACTTC
TRBV28	TRBJ1-4	NA	NA	15	CASSSHGTSNEKLFF	TGTGCCAGCAGTTCCCACGGGACAAGTAATGAAAAACTGTTTTTT
TRBV4-1	TRBJ2-2	NA	NA	13	CASSQQYTGELFF	TGCGCCAGCAGCCAACAGTACACCGGGGAGCTGTTTTTT
TRBV9	TRBJ1-1	NA	NA	13	CASSPNDRPEAFF	TGTGCCAGCAGCCCGAATGACAGACCTGAAGCTTTCTTT
TRBV6-6	TRBJ1-1	NA	NA	13	CASIAGVLSEAFF	TGTGCCAGCATTGCAGGGGTTTTGAGTGAAGCTTTCTTT
TRBV7-8	TRBJ1-6	once	NA	16	CASSLGSVQANSPLHF	TGTGCCAGCAGCTTAGGGTCGGTACAGGCTAATTCACCCCTCCACTTT
TRBV4-3	TRBJ1-2	NA	TRBD1	15	CASSHEHTGGYGYTF	TGCGCCAGCAGCCACGAACACACAGGGGGCTATGGCTACACCTTC
TRBV18	TRBJ1-1	NA	NA	15	CASSPGQGRFTEAFF	TGTGCCAGCTCACCAGGGCAGGGGAGATTTACTGAAGCTTTCTTT
TRBV10-3	TRBJ1-1	NA	TRBD1	14	CAISESTGGTEAFF	TGTGCCATCAGTGAGTCAACAGGGGGGACTGAAGCTTTCTTT
TRBV5-1	TRBJ2-7	once	NA	14	CASSPASLSYEQYF	TGCGCCAGCAGCCCTGCTTCCCTATCCTACGAGCAGTACTTC
TRBV10-3	TRBJ2-7	NA	TRBD1	13	CAISGTGFNEQYF	TGTGCCATCAGCGGGACAGGGTTCAACGAGCAGTACTTC
TRBV19	TRBJ2-1	NA	TRBD1	15	CASSIDRGQLKDPLF	TGTGCCAGTAGTATAGACCGGGGACAGTTAAAAGACCCGCTCTTC
TRBV29-1	TRBJ2-7	NA	NA	14	CSVYLPVSSYEQYF	TGCAGCGTTTACCTTCCGGTTAGCTCCTACGAGCAGTACTTC
TRBV3-1/TRBV3-2	TRBJ1-1	NA	NA	11	CASSPGGEAFF	TGTGCCAGCAGCCCCGGTGGTGAAGCTTTCTTT
TRBV2	TRBJ1-1	NA	NA	15	CASRVRGLPNTEAFF	TGTGCCAGCAGGGTCAGGGGCCTACCAAACACTGAAGCTTTCTTT
TRBV7-6	TRBJ2-1	NA	TRBD2	16	CASSLEASGATNEQFF	TGTGCCAGCAGCTTAGAGGCTAGCGGGGCAACCAATGAGCAGTTCTTC
TRBV30	TRBJ1-4	NA	NA	17	CAWSAARGGATNEKLFF	TGTGCCTGGAGTGCCGCCCGTGGCGGTGCAACTAATGAAAAACTGTTTTTT
TRBV28	TRBJ1-2	few	NA	15	CASINERRQLHGYTF	TGTGCCAGCATCAACGAGAGGAGACAGCTCCATGGCTACACCTTC